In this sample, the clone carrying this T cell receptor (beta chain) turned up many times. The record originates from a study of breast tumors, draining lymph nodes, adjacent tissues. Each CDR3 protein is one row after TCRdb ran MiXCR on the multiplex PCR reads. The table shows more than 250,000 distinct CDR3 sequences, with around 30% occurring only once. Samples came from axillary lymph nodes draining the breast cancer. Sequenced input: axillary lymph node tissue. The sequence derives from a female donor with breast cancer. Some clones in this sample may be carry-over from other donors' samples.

This CDR3 is CSATSGRASDTQYF. CDR3 DNA sequence: TGCAGTGCTACTAGCGGGAGGGCCTCGGATACGCAGTATTTT. The V gene is TRBV20-1, the J gene TRBJ2-3, with 12 bases lining up with TRBD2. The CDR3 is made up of 14 amino acids. Germline lookup yields CDR1 DFQATT and CDR2 SNEGSKA (reference sequence). J gave up 6 bases and V 4 bases, and 5 bases lay outside the gene matches.